This T cell receptor beta chain emerged from a study of early T cells in non-severe SARS-CoV-2 infection. Study background: With bulk RNA from unsorted whole blood as input, sequencing yielded unpaired chains.

The protocol attached unique molecular identifiers to individual cDNA molecules. TCRdb reprocessed the 5' RACE reads via MiXCR and lists one record per CDR3 protein. The table includes 50,000 to 60,000 distinct CDR3 sequences, roughly an eighth detected once. Germline lookup yields CDR1 DFQATT and CDR2 SNEGSKA (reference sequence). This CDR3 has 15 residues. Trimming at V came to 6 bases and at J to 1 base, leaving 10 bases not matched to a gene. Study-wide results and caveats: CD4 and private specificities were missed by VDJdb matching, which favored anti-spike CD8 responses.

As concerns this clonotype: What it binds is unknown.

The rearrangement uses TRBV20-1 and TRBJ2-7; TRBD1 agrees at 9 bases. Sample: whole blood. The sequence derives from an adult who was a healthcare worker with PCR-confirmed SARS-CoV-2 infection or an uninfected control (not recorded which). CDR3 region: CSALTGTGFSYEQYF. CDR3 DNA: TGCAGTGCGCTAACCGGGACAGGGTTTTCCTACGAGCAGTACTTC.